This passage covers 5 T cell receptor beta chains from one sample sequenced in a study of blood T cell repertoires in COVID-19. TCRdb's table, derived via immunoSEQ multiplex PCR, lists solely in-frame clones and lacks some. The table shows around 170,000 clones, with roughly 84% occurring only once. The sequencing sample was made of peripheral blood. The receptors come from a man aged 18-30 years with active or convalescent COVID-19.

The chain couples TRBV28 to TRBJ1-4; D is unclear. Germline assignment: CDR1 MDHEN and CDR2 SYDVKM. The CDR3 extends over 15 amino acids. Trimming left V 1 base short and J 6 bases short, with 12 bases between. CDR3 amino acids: CASSLLYARDEKLFF. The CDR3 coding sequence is TGTGCCAGCAGTTTATTATACGCGAGGGATGAAAAACTGTTTTTT.

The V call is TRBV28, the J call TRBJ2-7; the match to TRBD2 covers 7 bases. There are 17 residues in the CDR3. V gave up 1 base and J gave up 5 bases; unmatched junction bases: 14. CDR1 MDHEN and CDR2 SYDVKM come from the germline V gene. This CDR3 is CASSLSPVLREWNEQYF. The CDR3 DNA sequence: TGTGCCAGCAGTTTATCCCCAGTGTTGCGGGAGTGGAACGAGCAGTACTTC.

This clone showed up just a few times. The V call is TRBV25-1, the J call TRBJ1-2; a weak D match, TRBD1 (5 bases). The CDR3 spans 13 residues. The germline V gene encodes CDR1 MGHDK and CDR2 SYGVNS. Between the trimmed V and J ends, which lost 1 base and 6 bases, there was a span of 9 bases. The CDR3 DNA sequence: TGTGCCAGCAGTGAATTGGGCAGGGATGGCTACACCTTC. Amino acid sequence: CASSELGRDGYTF.

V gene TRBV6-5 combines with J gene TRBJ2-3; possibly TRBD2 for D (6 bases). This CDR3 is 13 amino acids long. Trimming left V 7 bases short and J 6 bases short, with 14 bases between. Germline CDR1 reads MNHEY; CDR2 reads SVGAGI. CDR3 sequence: CASNWMGRDTQYF. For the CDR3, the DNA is TGTGCCAGCAACTGGATGGGGAGGGATACGCAGTATTTT.

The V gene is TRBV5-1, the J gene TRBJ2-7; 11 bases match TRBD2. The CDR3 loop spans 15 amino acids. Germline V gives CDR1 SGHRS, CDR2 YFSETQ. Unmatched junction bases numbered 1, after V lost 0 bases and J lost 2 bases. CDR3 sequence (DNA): TGCGCCAGCAGCTTGGGACTAGCGGGAACCTACGAGCAGTACTTC. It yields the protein CASSLGLAGTYEQYF.